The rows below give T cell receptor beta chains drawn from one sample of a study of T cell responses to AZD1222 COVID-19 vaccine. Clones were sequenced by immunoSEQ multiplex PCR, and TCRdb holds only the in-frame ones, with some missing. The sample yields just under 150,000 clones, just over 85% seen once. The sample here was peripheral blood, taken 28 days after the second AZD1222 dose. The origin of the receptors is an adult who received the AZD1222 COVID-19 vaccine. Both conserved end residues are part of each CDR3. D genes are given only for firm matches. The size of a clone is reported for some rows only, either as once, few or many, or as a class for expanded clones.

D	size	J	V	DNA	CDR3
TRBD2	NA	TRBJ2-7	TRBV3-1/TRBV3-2	TGTGCCAGCAGCGCGACTAGCGGGGGCTACGAGCAGTACTTC	CASSATSGGYEQYF
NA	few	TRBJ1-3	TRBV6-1	TGTGCCAGCAGTGAATTTCGCCCAAACACCATATATTTT	CASSEFRPNTIYF
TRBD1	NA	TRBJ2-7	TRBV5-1	TGCGCCAGCAGCTTGGCCCGGGACAGCCTGGGGGAGCAGTACTTC	CASSLARDSLGEQYF
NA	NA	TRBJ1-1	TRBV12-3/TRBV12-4	TGTGCCAGCAGTTTTGCACAGAACACTGAAGCTTTCTTT	CASSFAQNTEAFF
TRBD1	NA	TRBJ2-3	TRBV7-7	TGTGCCAGCAGCTTAGTCGCGACAGGGTATTCCCCTACAGATACGCAGTATTTT	CASSLVATGYSPTDTQYF
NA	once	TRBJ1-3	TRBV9	TGTGCCAGCAGCGGTGAAGGGGGTGCTGGAAACACCATATATTTT	CASSGEGGAGNTIYF
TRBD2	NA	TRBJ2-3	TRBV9	TGTGCCAGCAGCGACGGGGGGGCCATATTGGACACAGATACGCAGTATTTT	CASSDGGAILDTDTQYF
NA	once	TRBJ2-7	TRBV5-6	TGTGCCAGCAGCGGAGGAGGCGCCAGCTCCTACGAGCAGTACTTC	CASSGGGASSYEQYF
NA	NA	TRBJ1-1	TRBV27	TGTGCCAGCAGTTTAATGGCAGGCGGGAGTACTGAAGCTTTCTTT	CASSLMAGGSTEAFF
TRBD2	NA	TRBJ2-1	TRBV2	TGTGCCAGCAGTGATGGTCGGGTACTAGCGGGCTTCGATGAGCAGTTCTTC	CASSDGRVLAGFDEQFF
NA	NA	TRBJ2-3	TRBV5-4	TGTGCCAGCAGCGCCAACTTAGGGCCTAGCACAGATACGCAGTATTTT	CASSANLGPSTDTQYF
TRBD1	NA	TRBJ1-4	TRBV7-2	TGTGCCAGCAGCTGGGGGGACAGGATGAGCAATGAAAAACTGTTTTTT	CASSWGDRMSNEKLFF
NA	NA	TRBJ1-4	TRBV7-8	TGTGCCAGCAGCTTTTGGAGTGAAAAACTGTTTTTT	CASSFWSEKLFF
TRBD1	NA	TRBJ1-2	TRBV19	TGTGCCAGTAGGGCCGGACAGGGGGTCTTGGGCCACACCTTC	CASRAGQGVLGHTF
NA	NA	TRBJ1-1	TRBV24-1	TGTGCCACGGCGGGGGACTACACTGAAGCTTTCTTT	CATAGDYTEAFF
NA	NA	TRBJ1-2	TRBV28	TGTGCCAGCAGTGCAGGGGTCGGCTACACCTTC	CASSAGVGYTF
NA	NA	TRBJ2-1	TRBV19	TGTGCCAGTAGTTGGCTAGCAGGGAATGAGCAGTTCTTC	CASSWLAGNEQFF
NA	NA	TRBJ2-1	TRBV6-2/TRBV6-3	TGTGCCAGCAGTCCCTGGGGGGTAAACAATGAGCAGTTCTTC	CASSPWGVNNEQFF
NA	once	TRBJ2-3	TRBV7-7	TGTGCTAGCAGCCGAGGGACAACCACCACAGATACGCAGTATTTT	CASSRGTTTTDTQYF
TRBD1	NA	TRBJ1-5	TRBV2	TGTGCCAGCAGTGAAAACAGGGGAAACAATCAGCCCCAGCATTTT	CASSENRGNNQPQHF
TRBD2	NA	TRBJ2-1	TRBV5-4	TGTGCCAGCAGCGGGGGACTAGCGGATTACAATGAGCAGTTCTTC	CASSGGLADYNEQFF
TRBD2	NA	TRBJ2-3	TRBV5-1	TGCGCCAGCAGCCATCCTAGCGGGGACGGAGATACGCAGTATTTT	CASSHPSGDGDTQYF
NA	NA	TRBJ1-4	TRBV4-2	TGTGCCAGCAGCCAAGTGGGCAAAGAAAAACTGTTTTTT	CASSQVGKEKLFF
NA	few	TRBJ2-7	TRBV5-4	TGTGCCAGCAGCTTGGGTGGAGCGGGCGGCTACGAGCAGTACTTC	CASSLGGAGGYEQYF
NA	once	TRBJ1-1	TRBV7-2	TGTGCCAGCAGCTTAAGTAGTCCGGGACGGCACACTGAAGCTTTCTTT	CASSLSSPGRHTEAFF
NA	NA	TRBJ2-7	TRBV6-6	TGTGCCAGCAGTTACGCTAGTCACCCTGCCTACGAGCAGTACTTC	CASSYASHPAYEQYF
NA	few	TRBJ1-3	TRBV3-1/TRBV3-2	TGTGCCAGCAGCCTCCGGTATGGAAACACCATATATTTT	CASSLRYGNTIYF
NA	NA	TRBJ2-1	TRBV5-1	TGCGCCAGCAGCCCTCTGGGAAGTGGAGAGCAGTTCTTC	CASSPLGSGEQFF
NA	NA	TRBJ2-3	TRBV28	TGTGCCAGCAGTGGCGCAGATACGCAGTATTTT	CASSGADTQYF
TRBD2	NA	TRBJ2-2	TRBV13	TGTGCCAGCAGCATGCTAATAGCGGGAGGTAACACCGGGGAGCTGTTTTTT	CASSMLIAGGNTGELFF
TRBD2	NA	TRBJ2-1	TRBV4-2	TGTGCCAGCAGCCAGGGGGGGGGTGAGAATGAGCAGTTCTTC	CASSQGGGENEQFF
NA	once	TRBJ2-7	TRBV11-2	TGTGCCAGCAGCTTATATCGTGCAGGGCCGAACGAGCAGTACTTC	CASSLYRAGPNEQYF
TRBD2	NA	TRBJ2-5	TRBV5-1	TGCGCCAGCAGCCCCTCTACTAGCGGTACTCTCCAAGAGACCCAGTACTTC	CASSPSTSGTLQETQYF
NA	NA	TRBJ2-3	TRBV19	TGTGCCAGTAGTAGACTAATCTCAGATACGCAGTATTTT	CASSRLISDTQYF
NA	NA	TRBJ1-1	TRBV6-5	TGTGCCAGCAGGTATCTGGGCGTTGGGGACACTGAAGCTTTCTTT	CASRYLGVGDTEAFF
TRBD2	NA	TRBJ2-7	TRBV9	TGTGCCAGCAGCGCGGGGAGGGGCCAAGCCTACGAGCAGTACTTC	CASSAGRGQAYEQYF
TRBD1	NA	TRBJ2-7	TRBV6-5	TGTGCCAGCAGTTCCACAGGGGACGAGCAGTACTTC	CASSSTGDEQYF
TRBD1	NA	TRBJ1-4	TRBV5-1	TGCGCCGCCCGACAGGGCCCAACTAATGAAAAACTGTTTTTT	CAARQGPTNEKLFF
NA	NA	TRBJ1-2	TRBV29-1	TGCAGCGTTGAGAGTCGGAACTATGGCTACACCTTC	CSVESRNYGYTF
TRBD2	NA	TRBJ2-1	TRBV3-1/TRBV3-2	TGTGCCAGCAGTCCTAGCGGGGGGGCCAATGAGCAGTTCTTC	CASSPSGGANEQFF
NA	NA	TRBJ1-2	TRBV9	TGTGCCAGCAGCGCGGTTACAGGGTATGGCTACACCTTC	CASSAVTGYGYTF
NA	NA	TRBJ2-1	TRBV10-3	TGTGCCATCAGTGGTAACAATGAGCAGTTCTTC	CAISGNNEQFF
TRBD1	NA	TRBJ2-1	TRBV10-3	TGTGCCATCAGTGAAGCCCAGGGAGGACAGGGGATTAGGAATGAGCAGTTCTTC	CAISEAQGGQGIRNEQFF
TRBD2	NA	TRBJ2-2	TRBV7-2	TGTGCCAGCAGCAGACTAGCGGGAGTTTCGGGGGAGCTGTTTTTT	CASSRLAGVSGELFF
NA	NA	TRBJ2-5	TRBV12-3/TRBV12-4	TGCGCCAGCAGTTTAGCGCTAGAAGAGACCCAGTACTTC	CASSLALEETQYF
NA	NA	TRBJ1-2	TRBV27	TGTGCCAGCAGTTTATTTCCGACAGGTAAAGATGGCTACACCTTC	CASSLFPTGKDGYTF
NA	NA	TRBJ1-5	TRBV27	TGTGCCAGCAGTTTATTGGGAGGGTGGGATCAGCCCCAGCATTTT	CASSLLGGWDQPQHF
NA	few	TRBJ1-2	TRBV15	TGTGCCACCAGCAGAGAGGGGGTGGACTATGGCTACACCTTC	CATSREGVDYGYTF
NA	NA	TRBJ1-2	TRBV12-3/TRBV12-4	TGTGCCAGCAGTTCGTCACTCTATGGCTACACCTTC	CASSSSLYGYTF
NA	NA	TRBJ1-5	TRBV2	TGTGCCGGGAAGGGGGACACTCATCAGCCCCAGCATTTT	CAGKGDTHQPQHF
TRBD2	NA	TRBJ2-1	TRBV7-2	TGTGCCAGCAGCTTACTAGCGGGACCTTCCTACAATGAGCAGTTCTTC	CASSLLAGPSYNEQFF
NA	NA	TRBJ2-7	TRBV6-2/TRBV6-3	TGTGCCAGCAGTTACCAAGGAGGGGCCTACGAGCAGTACTTC	CASSYQGGAYEQYF
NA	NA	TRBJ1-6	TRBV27	TGTGCCACCTCCTTCACGGGCAGGGCTTACAATTCACCCCTCCACTTT	CATSFTGRAYNSPLHF
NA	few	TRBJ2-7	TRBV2	TGTGCCAGCAGTGAAGGGCGGGTTGCCTACGAGCAGTACTTC	CASSEGRVAYEQYF
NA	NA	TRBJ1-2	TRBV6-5	TGTGCCAGCAGGTTTGGGACTGATTCCTATGGCTACACCTTC	CASRFGTDSYGYTF
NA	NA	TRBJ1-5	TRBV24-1	TGTGCCACCATAGAAGCCTGGTTGGGCAATCAGCCCCAGCATTTT	CATIEAWLGNQPQHF
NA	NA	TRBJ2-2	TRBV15	TGTGCCACCAGTCCTGGGATCGGGGAGCTGTTTTTT	CATSPGIGELFF
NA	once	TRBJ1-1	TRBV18	TGTGCCAGCTCACCCGTGCAGGGTAACACTGAAGCTTTCTTT	CASSPVQGNTEAFF
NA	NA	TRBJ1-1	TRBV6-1	TGTGCCAGCAGTGTAAGCGGGGGACCCCCGGCAGGCACTGAAGCTTTCTTT	CASSVSGGPPAGTEAFF
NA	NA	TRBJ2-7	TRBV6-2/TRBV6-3	TGTGCCAGCAGTCGTAGCGAGCCCGCGCAGTACTTC	CASSRSEPAQYF